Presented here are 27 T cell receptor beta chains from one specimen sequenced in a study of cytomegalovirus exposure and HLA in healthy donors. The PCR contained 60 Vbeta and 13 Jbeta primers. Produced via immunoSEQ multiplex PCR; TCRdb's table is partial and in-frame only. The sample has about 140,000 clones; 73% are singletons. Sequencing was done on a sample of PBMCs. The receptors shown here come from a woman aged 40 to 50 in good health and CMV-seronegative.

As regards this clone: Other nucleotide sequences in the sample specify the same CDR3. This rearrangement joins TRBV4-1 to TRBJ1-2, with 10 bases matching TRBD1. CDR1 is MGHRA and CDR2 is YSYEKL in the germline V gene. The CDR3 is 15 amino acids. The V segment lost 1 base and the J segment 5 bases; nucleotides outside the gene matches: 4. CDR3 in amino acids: CASSQVRQGAYGYTF. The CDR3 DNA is TGCGCCAGCAGCCAAGTACGACAGGGGGCTTATGGCTACACCTTC.

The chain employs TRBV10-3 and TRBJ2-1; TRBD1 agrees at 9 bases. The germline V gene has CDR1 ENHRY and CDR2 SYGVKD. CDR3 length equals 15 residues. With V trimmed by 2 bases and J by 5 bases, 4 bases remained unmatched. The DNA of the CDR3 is TGTGCCATCAGTGAGCAGGGACAGGGCCACAATGAGCAGTTCTTC. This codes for CAISEQGQGHNEQFF.

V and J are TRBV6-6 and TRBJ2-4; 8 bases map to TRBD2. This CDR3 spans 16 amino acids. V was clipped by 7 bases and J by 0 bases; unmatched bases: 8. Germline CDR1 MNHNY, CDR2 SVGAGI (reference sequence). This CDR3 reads CASILLAELAKNIQYF. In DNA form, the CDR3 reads TGTGCCAGCATTCTACTAGCGGAACTAGCCAAAAACATTCAGTACTTC.

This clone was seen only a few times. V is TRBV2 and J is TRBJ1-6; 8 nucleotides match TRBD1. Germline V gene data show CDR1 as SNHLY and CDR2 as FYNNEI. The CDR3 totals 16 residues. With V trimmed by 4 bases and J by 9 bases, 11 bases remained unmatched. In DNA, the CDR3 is TGTGCCAGCAGTGGGCAGGGGGCTTCTGCTGGTTCACCCCTCCACTTT. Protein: CASSGQGASAGSPLHF.

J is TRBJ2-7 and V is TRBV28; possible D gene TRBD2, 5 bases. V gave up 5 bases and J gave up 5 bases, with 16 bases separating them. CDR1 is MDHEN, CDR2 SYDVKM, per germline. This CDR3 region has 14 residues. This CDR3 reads CASSRNLGNHEQYF. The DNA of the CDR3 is TGTGCCAGCAGTCGTAACCTCGGGAACCACGAGCAGTACTTC.

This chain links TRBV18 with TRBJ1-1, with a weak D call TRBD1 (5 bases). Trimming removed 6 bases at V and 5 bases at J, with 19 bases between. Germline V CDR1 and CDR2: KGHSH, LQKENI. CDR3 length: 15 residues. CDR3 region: CASSQHSAGGTEAFF. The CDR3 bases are TGTGCCAGCTCCCAACACTCGGCTGGGGGGACTGAAGCTTTCTTT.

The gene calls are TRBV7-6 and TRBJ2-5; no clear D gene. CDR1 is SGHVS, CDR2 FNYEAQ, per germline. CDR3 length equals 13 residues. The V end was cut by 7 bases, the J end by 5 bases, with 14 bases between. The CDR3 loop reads CASTHRIGETQYF. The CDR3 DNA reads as TGTGCCAGCACCCACCGCATCGGGGAGACCCAGTACTTC.

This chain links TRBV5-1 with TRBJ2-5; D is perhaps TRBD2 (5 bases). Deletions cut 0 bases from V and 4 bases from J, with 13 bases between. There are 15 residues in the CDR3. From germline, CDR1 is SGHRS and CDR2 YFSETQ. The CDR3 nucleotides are TGCGCCAGCAGCTTGGAGGCTAGCCCCCCAGAGACCCAGTACTTC. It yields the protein CASSLEASPPETQYF.

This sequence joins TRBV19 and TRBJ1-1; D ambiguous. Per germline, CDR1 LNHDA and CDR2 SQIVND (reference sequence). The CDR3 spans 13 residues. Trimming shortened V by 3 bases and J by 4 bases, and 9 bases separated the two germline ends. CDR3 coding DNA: TGTGCCAGTAGTATCGAGCGGTCCACTGAAGCTTTCTTT. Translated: CASSIERSTEAFF.

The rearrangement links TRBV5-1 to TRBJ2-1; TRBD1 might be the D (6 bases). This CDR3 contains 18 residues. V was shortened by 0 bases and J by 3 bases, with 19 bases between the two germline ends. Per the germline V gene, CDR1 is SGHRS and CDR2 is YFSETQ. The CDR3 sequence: CASSLAKSGQGFYNEQFF. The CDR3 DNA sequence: TGCGCCAGCAGCTTGGCCAAGTCGGGGCAGGGGTTCTACAATGAGCAGTTCTTC.

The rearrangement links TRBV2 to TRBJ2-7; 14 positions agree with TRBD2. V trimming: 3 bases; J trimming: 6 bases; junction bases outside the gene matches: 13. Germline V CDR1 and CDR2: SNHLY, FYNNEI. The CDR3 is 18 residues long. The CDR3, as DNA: TGTGCCAGCAGTGACCCGACTAGCGGGGGGGCCTTGAACAGCGAGCAGTACTTC. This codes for CASSDPTSGGALNSEQYF.

This CDR3 is CASSYSGADNSPLHF. CDR3 coding DNA: TGTGCCAGCAGTTACTCGGGGGCTGATAATTCACCCCTCCACTTT. V is TRBV6-5 and J is TRBJ1-6; tentatively, D is TRBD1 (6 bases). The CDR3 is 15 residues long. CDR1 and CDR2 (germline): MNHEY, SVGAGI. V was cut by 0 bases and J by 5 bases, with 8 bases left in between.

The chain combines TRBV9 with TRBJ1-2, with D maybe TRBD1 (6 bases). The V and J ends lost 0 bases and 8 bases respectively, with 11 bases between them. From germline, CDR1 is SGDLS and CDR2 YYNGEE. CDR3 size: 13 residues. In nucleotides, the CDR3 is TGTGCCAGCAGCGTAGCTACAGGGAAAGGCTACACCTTC. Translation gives CASSVATGKGYTF.

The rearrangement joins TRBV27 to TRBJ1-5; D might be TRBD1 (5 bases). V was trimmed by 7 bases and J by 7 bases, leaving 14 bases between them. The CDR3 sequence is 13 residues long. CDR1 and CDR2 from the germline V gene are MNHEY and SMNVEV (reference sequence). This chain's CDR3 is CASMQGLGQPQHF. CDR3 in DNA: TGTGCCAGCATGCAGGGTCTCGGGCAGCCCCAGCATTTT.

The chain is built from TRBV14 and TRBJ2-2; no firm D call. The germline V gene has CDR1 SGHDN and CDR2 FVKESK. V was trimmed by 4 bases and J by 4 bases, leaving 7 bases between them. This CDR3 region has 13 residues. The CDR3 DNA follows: TGTGCCAGCAGCCGGAGTCGCACCGGGGAGCTGTTTTTT. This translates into CASSRSRTGELFF. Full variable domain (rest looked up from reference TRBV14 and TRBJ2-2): EAGVTQFPSHSVIEKGQTVTLRCDPISGHDNLYWYRRVMGKEIKFLLHFVKESKQDESGMPNNRFLAERTGGTYSTLKVQPAELEDSGVYFCASSRSRTGELFFGEGSRLTVL.

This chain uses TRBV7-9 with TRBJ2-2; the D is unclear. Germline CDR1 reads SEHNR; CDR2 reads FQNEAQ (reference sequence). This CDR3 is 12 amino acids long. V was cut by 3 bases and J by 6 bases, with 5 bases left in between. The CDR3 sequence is CASSFIPGELFF. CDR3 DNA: TGTGCCAGCAGCTTCATCCCCGGGGAGCTGTTTTTT.

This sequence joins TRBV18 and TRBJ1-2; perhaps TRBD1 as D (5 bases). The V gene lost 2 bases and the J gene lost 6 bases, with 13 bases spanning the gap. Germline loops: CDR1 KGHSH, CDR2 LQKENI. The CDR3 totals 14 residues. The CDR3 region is CASSPGATVDGYTF. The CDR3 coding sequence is TGTGCCAGCTCACCAGGCGCGACAGTGGATGGCTACACCTTC.

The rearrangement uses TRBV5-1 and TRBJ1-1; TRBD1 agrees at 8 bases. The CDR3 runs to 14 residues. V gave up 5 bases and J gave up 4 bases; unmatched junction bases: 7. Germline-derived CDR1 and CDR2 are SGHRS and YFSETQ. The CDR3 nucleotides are TGCGCCAGCAGTTTAGGACAGGGAACCACTGAAGCTTTCTTT. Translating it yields CASSLGQGTTEAFF. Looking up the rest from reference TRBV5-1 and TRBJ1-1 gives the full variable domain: KAGVTQTPRYLIKTRGQQVTLSCSPISGHRSVSWYQQTPGQGLQFLFEYFSETQRNKGNFPGRFSGRQFSNSRSEMNVSTLELGDSALYLCASSLGQGTTEAFFGQGTRLTVV.

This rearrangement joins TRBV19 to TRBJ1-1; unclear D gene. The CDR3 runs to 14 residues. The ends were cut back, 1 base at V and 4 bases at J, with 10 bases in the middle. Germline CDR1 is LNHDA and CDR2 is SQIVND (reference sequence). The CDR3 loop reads CASSIAVASTEAFF. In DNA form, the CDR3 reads TGTGCCAGTAGTATAGCGGTTGCTAGCACTGAAGCTTTCTTT.

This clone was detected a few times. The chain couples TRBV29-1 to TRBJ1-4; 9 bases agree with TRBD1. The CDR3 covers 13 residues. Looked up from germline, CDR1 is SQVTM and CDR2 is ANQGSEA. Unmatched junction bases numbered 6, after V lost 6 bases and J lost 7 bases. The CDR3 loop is CSVGKQGAEKLFF. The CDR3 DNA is TGCAGCGTCGGAAAACAGGGGGCTGAAAAACTGTTTTTT.

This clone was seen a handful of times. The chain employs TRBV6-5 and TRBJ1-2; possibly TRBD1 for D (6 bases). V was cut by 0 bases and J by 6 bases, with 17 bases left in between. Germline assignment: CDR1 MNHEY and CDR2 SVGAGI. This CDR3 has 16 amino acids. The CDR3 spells CASSYSGQTLIHGYTF. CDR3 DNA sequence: TGTGCCAGCAGTTACTCCGGACAGACCCTCATCCATGGCTACACCTTC.

The CDR3 reads CASSQLFLRTNYGYTF. The CDR3, as DNA: TGCGCCAGCAGCCAGTTGTTCTTGAGAACTAACTATGGCTACACCTTC. This sequence joins TRBV4-1 and TRBJ1-2; unclear D gene. The germline V and J ends were trimmed by 3 bases and 0 bases, with 14 bases remaining between them. This CDR3 is built from 16 residues. Germline-derived CDR1 and CDR2 are MGHRA and YSYEKL.

The CDR3 loop is CASSRGGVGTEAFF. The CDR3 region has the DNA TGTGCCAGCAGCCGGGGGGGGGTTGGAACTGAAGCTTTCTTT. The rearrangement uses TRBV5-6 and TRBJ1-1, with a weak D call TRBD1 (5 bases). Germline CDR1 is SGHDT and CDR2 is YYEEEE. V was clipped by 4 bases and J by 5 bases, with 15 bases between them. The CDR3 totals 14 residues.

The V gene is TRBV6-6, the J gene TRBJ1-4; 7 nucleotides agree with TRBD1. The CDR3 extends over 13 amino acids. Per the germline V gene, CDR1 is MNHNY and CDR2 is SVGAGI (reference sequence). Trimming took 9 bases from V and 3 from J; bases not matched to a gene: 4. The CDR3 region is CASNRGSNEKLFF. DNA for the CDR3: TGTGCCAGTAACAGGGGATCTAATGAAAAACTGTTTTTT.

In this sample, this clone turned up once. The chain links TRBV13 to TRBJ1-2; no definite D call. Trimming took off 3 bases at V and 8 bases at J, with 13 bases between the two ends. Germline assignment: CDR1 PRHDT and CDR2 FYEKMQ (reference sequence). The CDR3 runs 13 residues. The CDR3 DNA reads TGTGCCAGCAGCTTCGGGCGGGAAAGCGGCTACACCTTC. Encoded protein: CASSFGRESGYTF. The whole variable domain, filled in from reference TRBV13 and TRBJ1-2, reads AAGVIQSPRHLIKEKRETATLKCYPIPRHDTVYWYQQGPGQDPQFLISFYEKMQSDKGSIPDRFSAQQFSDYHSELNMSSLELGDSALYFCASSFGRESGYTFGSGTRLTVV.

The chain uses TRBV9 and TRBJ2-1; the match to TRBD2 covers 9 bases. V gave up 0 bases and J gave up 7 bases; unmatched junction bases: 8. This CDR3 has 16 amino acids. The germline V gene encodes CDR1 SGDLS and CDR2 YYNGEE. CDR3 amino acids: CASSVDGGGARNEQFF. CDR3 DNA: TGTGCCAGCAGCGTAGATGGCGGGGGGGCTCGTAATGAGCAGTTCTTC. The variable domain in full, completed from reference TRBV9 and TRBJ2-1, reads DSGVTQTPKHLITATGQRVTLRCSPRSGDLSVYWYQQSLDQGLQFLIQYYNGEERAKGNILERFSAQQFPDLHSELNLSSLELGDSALYFCASSVDGGGARNEQFFGPGTRLTVL.

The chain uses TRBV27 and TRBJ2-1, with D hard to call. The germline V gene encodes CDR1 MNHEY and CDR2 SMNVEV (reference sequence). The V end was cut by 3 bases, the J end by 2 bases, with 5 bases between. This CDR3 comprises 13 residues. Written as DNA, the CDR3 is TGTGCCAGCAGTTTTTCCGCCTACAATGAGCAGTTCTTC. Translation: CASSFSAYNEQFF.